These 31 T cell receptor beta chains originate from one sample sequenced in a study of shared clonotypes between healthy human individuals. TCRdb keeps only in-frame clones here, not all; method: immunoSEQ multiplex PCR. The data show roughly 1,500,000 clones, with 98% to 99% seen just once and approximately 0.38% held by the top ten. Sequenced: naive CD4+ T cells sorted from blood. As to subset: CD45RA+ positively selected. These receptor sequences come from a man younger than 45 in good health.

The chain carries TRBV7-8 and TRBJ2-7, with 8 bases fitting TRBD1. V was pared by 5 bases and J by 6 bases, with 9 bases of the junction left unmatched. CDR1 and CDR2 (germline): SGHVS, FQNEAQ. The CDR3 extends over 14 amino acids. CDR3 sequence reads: CASSSRGQGSEQYF. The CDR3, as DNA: TGTGCCAGCAGCAGCAGGGGGCAGGGGAGCGAGCAGTACTTC.

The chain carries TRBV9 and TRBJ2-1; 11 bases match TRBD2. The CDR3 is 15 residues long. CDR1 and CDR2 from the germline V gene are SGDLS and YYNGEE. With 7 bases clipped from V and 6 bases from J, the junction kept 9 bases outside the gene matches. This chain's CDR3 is CASGRTSGRSNEQFF. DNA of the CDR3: TGTGCCAGCGGTCGAACTAGCGGGAGATCCAATGAGCAGTTCTTC.

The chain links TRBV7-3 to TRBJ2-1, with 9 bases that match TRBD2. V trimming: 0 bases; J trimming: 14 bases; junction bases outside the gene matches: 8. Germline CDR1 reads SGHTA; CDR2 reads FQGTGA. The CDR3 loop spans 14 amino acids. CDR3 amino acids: CASSLTSGSVGKFF. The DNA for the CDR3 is TGTGCCAGCAGCTTAACTAGCGGGAGTGTTGGGAAGTTCTTC. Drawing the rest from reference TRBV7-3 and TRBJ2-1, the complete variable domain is GAGVSQTPSNKVTEKGKYVELRCDPISGHTALYWYRQSLGQGPEFLIYFQGTGAADDSGLPNDRFFAVRPEGSVSTLKIQRTERGDSAVYLCASSLTSGSVGKFFGPGTRLTVL.

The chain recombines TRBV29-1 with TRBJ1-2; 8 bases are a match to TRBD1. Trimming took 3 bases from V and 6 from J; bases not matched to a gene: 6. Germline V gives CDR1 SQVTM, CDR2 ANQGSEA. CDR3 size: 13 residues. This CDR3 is CSVDSRTGNGYTF. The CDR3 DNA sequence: TGCAGCGTTGACTCAAGGACAGGGAATGGCTACACCTTC. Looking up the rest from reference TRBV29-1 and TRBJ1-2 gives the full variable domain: SAVISQKPSRDICQRGTSLTIQCQVDSQVTMMFWYRQQPGQSLTLIATANQGSEATYESGFVIDKFPISRPNLTFSTLTVSNMSPEDSSIYLCSVDSRTGNGYTFGSGTRLTVV.

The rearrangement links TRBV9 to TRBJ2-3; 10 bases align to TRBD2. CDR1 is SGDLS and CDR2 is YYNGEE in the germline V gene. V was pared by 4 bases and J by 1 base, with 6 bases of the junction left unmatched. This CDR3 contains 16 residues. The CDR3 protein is CASSFQLAGRTDTQYF. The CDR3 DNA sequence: TGTGCCAGCAGCTTCCAACTAGCGGGACGCACAGATACGCAGTATTTT.

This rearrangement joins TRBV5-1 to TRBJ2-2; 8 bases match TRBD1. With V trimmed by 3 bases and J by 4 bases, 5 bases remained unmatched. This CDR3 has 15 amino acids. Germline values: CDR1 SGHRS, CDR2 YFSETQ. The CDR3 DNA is TGCGCCAGCAGCTCGTTAGGACAGGGCACCGGGGAGCTGTTTTTT. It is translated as CASSSLGQGTGELFF.

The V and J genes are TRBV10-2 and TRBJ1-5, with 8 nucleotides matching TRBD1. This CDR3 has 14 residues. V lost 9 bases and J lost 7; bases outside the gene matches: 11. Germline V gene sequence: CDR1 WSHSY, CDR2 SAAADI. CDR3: CASTDRASHQPQHF. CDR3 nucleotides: TGCGCCAGTACGGACAGGGCGAGCCACCAGCCCCAGCATTTT.

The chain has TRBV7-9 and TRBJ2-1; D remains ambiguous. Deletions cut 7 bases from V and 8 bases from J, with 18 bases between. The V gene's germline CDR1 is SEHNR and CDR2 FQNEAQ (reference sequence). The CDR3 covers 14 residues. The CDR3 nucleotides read TGTGCCAGCATCAAATCCCGAGCTGGGGATGAGCAGTTCTTC. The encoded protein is CASIKSRAGDEQFF.

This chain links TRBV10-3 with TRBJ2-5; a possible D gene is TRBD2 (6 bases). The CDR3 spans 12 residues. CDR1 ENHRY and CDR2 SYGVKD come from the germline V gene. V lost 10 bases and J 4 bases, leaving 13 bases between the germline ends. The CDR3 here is CATLGEVETQYF. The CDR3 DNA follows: TGTGCCACCTTGGGGGAGGTAGAGACCCAGTACTTC.

Written as DNA, the CDR3 is TGTGCCAGCAGCGAAGGACTAGTGGTACAAGAGACCCAGTACTTC. It specifies CASSEGLVVQETQYF. This chain links TRBV13 with TRBJ2-5; 7 nucleotides agree with TRBD2. CDR3 length: 15 residues. Germline lookup yields CDR1 PRHDT and CDR2 FYEKMQ (reference sequence). Trimming removed 5 bases from V and 2 bases from J; junction bases left unmatched: 8.

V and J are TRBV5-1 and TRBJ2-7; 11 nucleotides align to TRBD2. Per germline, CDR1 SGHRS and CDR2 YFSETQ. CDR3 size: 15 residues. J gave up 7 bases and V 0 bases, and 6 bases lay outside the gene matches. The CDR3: CASSLGAGTSGEQYF. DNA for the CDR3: TGCGCCAGCAGCTTGGGGGCCGGGACTAGCGGTGAGCAGTACTTC. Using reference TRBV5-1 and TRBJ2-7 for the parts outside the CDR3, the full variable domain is KAGVTQTPRYLIKTRGQQVTLSCSPISGHRSVSWYQQTPGQGLQFLFEYFSETQRNKGNFPGRFSGRQFSNSRSEMNVSTLELGDSALYLCASSLGAGTSGEQYFGPGTRLTVT.

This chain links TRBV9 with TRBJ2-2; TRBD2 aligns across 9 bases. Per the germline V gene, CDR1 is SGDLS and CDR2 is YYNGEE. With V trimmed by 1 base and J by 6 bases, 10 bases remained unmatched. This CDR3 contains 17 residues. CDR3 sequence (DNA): TGTGCCAGCAGCGTAATGACTGGCGGGAGGGTGGCCGGGGAGCTGTTTTTT. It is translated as CASSVMTGGRVAGELFF.

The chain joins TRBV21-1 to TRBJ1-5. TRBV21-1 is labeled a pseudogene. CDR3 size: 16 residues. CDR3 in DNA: TGTGCCAGCAGCGCCCCCCGAAGATGTAATTGTCAGCCCCAGCATTTT. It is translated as CASSAPRRCNCQPQHF.

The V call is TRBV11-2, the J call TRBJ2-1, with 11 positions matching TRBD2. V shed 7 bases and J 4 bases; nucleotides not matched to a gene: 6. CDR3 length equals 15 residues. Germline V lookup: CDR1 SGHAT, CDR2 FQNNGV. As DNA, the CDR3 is TGTGCCAGCACGATTCTAGCGGGAGGATACAATGAGCAGTTCTTC. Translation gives CASTILAGGYNEQFF.

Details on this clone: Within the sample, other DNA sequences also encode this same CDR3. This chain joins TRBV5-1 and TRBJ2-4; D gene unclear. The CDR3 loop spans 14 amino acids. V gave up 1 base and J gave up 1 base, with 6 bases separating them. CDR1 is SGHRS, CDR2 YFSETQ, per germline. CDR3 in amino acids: CASSLTVAKNIQYF. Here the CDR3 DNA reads TGCGCCAGCAGCTTGACAGTTGCCAAAAACATTCAGTACTTC.

CDR3: CASSFGSGRANEQFF. Written as DNA, the CDR3 is TGTGCCAGCAGCTTTGGGAGCGGGAGGGCCAATGAGCAGTTCTTC. V gene TRBV7-9 combines with J gene TRBJ2-1, with 10 bases aligning to TRBD2. The CDR3 covers 15 residues. Germline V gives CDR1 SEHNR, CDR2 FQNEAQ (reference sequence). The ends lost 3 bases at V and 6 bases at J; junction bases unmatched: 5.

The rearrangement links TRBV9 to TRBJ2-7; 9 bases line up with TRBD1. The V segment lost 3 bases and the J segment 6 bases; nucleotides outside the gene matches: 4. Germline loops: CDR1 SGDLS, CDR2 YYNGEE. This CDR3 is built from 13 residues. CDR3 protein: CASSAGTGPEQYF. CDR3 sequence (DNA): TGTGCCAGCAGCGCCGGGACAGGGCCCGAGCAGTACTTC.

This chain's CDR3 is CASSLGQGQYNEQFF. The CDR3 region has the DNA TGCGCCAGCAGCTTGGGACAGGGACAATACAATGAGCAGTTCTTC. V is TRBV5-1 and J is TRBJ2-1, with 7 bases that match TRBD1. CDR1 is SGHRS, CDR2 YFSETQ, per germline. Unmatched junction bases numbered 4, after V lost 0 bases and J lost 4 bases. CDR3 length: 15 amino acids.

CDR3 residues: CASSSSDLAASSYEQYF. Written as DNA, the CDR3 is TGTGCCAGCAGTTCTAGTGATCTAGCGGCAAGCTCCTACGAGCAGTACTTC. The chain uses TRBV27 and TRBJ2-7; 7 bases agree with TRBD2. CDR1 MNHEY and CDR2 SMNVEV come from the germline V gene (reference sequence). V lost 4 bases, J lost 0 bases, and 12 bases stayed unmatched. The CDR3 spans 17 residues.

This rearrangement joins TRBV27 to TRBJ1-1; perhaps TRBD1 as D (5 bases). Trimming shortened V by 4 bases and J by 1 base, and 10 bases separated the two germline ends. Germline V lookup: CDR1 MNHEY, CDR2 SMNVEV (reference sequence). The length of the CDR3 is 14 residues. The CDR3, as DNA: TGTGCCAGCAGTTCAGAGAGGGGGAACACTGAAGCTTTCTTT. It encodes CASSSERGNTEAFF.

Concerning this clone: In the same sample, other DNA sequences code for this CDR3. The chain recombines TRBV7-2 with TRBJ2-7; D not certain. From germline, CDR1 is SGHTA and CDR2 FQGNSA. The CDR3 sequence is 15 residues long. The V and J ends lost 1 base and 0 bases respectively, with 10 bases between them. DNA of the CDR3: TGTGCCAGCAGCTTAGGGTTAGTTCCCTCCTACGAGCAGTACTTC. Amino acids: CASSLGLVPSYEQYF.

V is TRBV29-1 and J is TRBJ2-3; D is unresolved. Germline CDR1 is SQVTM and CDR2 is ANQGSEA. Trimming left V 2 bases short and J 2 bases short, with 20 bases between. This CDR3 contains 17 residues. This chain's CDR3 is CSVETALTEDHTDTQYF. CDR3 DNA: TGCAGCGTTGAAACTGCATTGACCGAGGATCACACAGATACGCAGTATTTT.

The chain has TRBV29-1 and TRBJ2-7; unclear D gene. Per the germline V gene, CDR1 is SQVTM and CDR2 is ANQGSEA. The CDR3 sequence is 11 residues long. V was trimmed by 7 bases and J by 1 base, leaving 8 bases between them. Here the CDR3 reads CSARGSYEQYF. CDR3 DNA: TGCAGCGCTCGAGGATCCTACGAGCAGTACTTC.

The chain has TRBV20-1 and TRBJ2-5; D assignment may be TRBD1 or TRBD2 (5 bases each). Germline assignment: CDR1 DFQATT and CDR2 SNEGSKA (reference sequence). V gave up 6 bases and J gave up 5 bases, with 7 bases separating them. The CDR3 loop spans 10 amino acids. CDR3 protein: CSARDETQYF. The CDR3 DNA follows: TGCAGTGCCAGGGACGAGACCCAGTACTTC.

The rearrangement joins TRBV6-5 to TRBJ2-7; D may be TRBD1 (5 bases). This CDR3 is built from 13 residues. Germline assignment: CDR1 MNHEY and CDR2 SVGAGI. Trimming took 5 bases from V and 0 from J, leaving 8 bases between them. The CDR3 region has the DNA TGTGCCAGCAGTAACAGGTTCTCCTACGAGCAGTACTTC. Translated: CASSNRFSYEQYF.

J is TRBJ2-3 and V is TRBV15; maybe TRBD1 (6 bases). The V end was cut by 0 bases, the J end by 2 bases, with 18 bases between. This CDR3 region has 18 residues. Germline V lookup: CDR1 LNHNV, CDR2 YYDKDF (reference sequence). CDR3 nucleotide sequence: TGTGCCACCAGCAGAGATCGACGGTTTGGGGGACACACAGATACGCAGTATTTT. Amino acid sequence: CATSRDRRFGGHTDTQYF.

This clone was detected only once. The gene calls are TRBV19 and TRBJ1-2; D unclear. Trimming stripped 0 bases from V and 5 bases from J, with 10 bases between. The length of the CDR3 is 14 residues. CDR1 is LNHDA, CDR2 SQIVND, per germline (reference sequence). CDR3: CASSIETAPYGYTF. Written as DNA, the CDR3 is TGTGCCAGTAGTATAGAAACAGCACCGTATGGCTACACCTTC.

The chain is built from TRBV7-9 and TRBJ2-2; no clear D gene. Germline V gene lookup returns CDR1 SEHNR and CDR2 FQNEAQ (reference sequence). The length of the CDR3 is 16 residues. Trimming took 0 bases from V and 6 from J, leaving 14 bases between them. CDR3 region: CASSLALPVRSGELFF. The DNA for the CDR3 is TGTGCCAGCAGCTTAGCCTTACCCGTTCGATCCGGGGAGCTGTTTTTT.

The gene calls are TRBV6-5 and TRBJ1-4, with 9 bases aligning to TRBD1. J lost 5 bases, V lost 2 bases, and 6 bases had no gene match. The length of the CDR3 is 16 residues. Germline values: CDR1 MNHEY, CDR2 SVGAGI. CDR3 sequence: CASSYGTGTGNEKLFF. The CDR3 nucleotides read TGTGCCAGCAGTTACGGGACCGGGACAGGGAATGAAAAACTGTTTTTT.

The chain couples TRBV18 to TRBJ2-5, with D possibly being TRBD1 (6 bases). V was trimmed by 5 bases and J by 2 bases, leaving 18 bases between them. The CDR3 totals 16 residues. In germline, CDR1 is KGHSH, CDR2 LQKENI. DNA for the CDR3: TGTGCCAGCTCAACCTTAACCCCGACAGGTCAAGAGACCCAGTACTTC. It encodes CASSTLTPTGQETQYF.

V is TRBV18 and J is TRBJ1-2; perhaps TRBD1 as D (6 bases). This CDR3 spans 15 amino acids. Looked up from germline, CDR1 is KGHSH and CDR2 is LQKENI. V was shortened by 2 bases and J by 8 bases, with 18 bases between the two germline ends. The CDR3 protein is CASSPLDSPLGGYTF. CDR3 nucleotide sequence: TGTGCCAGCTCACCATTGGACAGCCCCTTAGGAGGCTACACCTTC.